Listed here is a single T cell receptor beta chain. Its antigen is still unknown. This CDR3 is 17 amino acids long. V shed 0 bases and J shed 2 bases, with 15 bases lying between them. CDR1 and CDR2 (germline): KGHSH, LQKENI. This entry belongs to a study of radiotherapy plus CTLA-4 blockade in lung cancer. Overall study context: For 15% to 20% of patients, objective responses occurred, and approximately 33% had disease control.

Generated by immunoSEQ multiplex PCR, the TCRdb table keeps only in-frame clones and is missing some. The sample has approximately 97,000 clones, about four fifths seen once. Findings and caveats of the study: Early blood T cell clone changes and increased post-radiation serum interferon-beta were reportedly the strongest response predictors. There was expansion of tumor-derived TCR clones in blood after radiotherapy plus ipilimumab.

Receiving focal radiation plus CTLA-4 blockade with ipilimumab were patients who had chemo-refractory metastatic non-small-cell lung cancer. The sequence came from a human donor with non-small cell lung cancer who had stable disease on radiotherapy plus ipilimumab. The source material was peripheral blood, sampled from a patient treated with radiotherapy plus ipilimumab. The rearrangement joins TRBV18 to TRBJ2-3; possibly TRBD2 for D (6 bases). CDR3 bases: TGTGCCAGCTCACCACCGGGATATAGCGGAACCACAGATACGCAGTATTTT. Translation: CASSPPGYSGTTDTQYF.